This T cell receptor (beta chain) stems from a study of Graves' ophthalmopathy and Graves' hyperthyroidism. The study amplified TCR beta CDR3 regions using RNA transcripts. HTBI primers primed a first-round RT-PCR, and a second-round multiplex PCR followed. TCRdb fed the multiplex PCR reads into MiXCR, producing one record per CDR3 protein. The data show approximately 210,000 distinct CDR3 sequences, 25% to 30% seen once. Study-wide results and limits: Most clonotypes expanded in thyroid above 0.001 frequency were present in blood too.

V lost 3 bases and J lost 2, with 16 bases in between. Looked up from germline, CDR1 is MNHEY and CDR2 is SMNVEV (reference sequence). CDR3 length: 17 residues. Ten or more counts support this clonotype. The target antigen is unknown. Source material: peripheral blood. The rearrangement uses TRBV27 and TRBJ2-2; D is unresolved. This receptor was identified in a man between 50 and 59 years old with Graves' ophthalmopathy. CDR3 DNA: TGTGCCAGCAGTTTCGGAAGCAGTTCAAGAAACACCGGGGAGCTGTTTTTT. This encodes CASSFGSSSRNTGELFF.